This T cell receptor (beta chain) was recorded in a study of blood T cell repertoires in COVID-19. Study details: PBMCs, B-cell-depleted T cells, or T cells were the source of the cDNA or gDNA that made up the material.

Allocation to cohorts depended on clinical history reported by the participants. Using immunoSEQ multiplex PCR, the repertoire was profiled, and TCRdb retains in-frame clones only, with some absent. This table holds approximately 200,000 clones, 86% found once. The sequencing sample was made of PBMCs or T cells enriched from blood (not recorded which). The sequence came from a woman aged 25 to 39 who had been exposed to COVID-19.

The CDR3 loop is CASSYSKAGWDGYTF. The CDR3 DNA is TGTGCCAGCAGTTACTCGAAGGCAGGGTGGGATGGCTACACCTTC. This chain uses TRBV6-5 with TRBJ1-2, with D perhaps matching TRBD1 (5 bases). Germline assignment: CDR1 MNHEY and CDR2 SVGAGI. Trimming removed 0 bases at V and 6 bases at J, with 14 bases between. This CDR3 is 15 amino acids long.